The sequence of this T cell receptor beta chain was determined in a study of Ad26.COV2.S vaccination and SARS-CoV-2 variants. General observations from the study: Quantification of TCR breadth and depth may have yielded underestimates of total T cell responses.

The data were produced by immunoSEQ multiplex PCR, yet TCRdb's version contains in-frame clones alone and is incomplete. The repertoire consists of about 94,000 clones, with more than 70% occurring once and the leading ten covering 15% to 20%. The CDR3 is 15 amino acids. The ends were cut back, 0 bases at V and 0 bases at J, with 7 bases in the middle. The germline CDR1 and CDR2 sequences are SGHRS and YFSETQ. Remarks on this clone: Its matching antigen is unknown.

Sequencing was performed on peripheral blood, taken after recovery from COVID-19. The TCR was taken from a human donor who had recovered from COVID-19. The chain recombines TRBV5-1 with TRBJ2-1; no clear D gene. In DNA, the CDR3 is TGCGCCAGCAGCTTGGACTCCCGCTCCTACAATGAGCAGTTCTTC. It specifies CASSLDSRSYNEQFF.